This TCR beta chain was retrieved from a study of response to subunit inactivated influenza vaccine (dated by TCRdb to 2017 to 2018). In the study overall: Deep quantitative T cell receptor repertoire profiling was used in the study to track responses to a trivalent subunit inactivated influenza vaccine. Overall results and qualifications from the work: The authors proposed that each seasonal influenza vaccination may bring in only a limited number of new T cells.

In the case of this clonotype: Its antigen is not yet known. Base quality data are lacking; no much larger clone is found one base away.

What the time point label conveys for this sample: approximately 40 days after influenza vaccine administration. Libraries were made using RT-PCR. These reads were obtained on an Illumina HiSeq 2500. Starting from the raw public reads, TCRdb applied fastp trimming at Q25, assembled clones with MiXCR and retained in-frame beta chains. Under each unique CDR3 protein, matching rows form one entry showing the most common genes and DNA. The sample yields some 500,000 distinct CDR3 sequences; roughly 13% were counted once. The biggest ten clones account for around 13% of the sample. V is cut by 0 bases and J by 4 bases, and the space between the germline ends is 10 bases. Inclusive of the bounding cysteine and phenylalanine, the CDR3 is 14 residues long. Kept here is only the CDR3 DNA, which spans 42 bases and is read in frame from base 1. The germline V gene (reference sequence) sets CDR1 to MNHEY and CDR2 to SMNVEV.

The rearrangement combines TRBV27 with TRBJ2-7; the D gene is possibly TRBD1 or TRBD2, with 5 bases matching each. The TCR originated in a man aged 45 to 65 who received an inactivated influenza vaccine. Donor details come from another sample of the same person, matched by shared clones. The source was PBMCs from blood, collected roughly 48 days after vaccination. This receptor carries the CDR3 CASSLSGREYEQYF. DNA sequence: TGTGCCAGCAGTTTATCGGGCAGGGAGTACGAGCAGTACTTC.